The next 12 T cell receptor beta chains were all read from a single sample in a study of siplizumab effects on memory and regulatory T cells. Assay: immunoSEQ multiplex PCR; the TCRdb copy retains only in-frame clones and omits some. The sample has tens of thousands of clones, nearly 95% seen once. Material: CD8+ T cells sorted from blood. The source of these receptors is a human donor in good health.

The V gene is TRBV5-1, the J gene TRBJ2-7; 11 bases line up with TRBD1. Trimming took 5 bases from V and 7 from J; bases not matched to a gene: 8. This CDR3 is 14 amino acids long. CDR1 is SGHRS, CDR2 YFSETQ, per germline. The CDR3 DNA reads as TGCGCCAGCAGTGCGGGACAGGGGGTCGAAGAGCAGTACTTC. Its protein product is CASSAGQGVEEQYF.

In its sample, this clone was seen once. V is TRBV5-4 and J is TRBJ2-1; the D gene could be TRBD1 or TRBD2 (5 bases each). Trimming removed 4 bases from V and 9 bases from J, with 23 bases in between. The germline V gene has CDR1 SGHNT and CDR2 YYREEE (reference sequence). CDR3 length equals 16 residues. The CDR3: CASSDREKGFLGEQFF. For the CDR3, the DNA is TGTGCCAGCAGCGACCGGGAAAAGGGGTTCTTAGGTGAGCAGTTCTTC.

The chain has TRBV7-6 and TRBJ2-5; TRBD1 might be the D (5 bases). Matching the DNA end better, TRBJ2-7 makes the J call doubtful. The CDR3 contains 13 residues. Germline V lookup: CDR1 SGHVS, CDR2 FNYEAQ. The CDR3 here is CASSSNDRYEQYF. In nucleotides, the CDR3 is TGTGCCAGCAGCTCTAACGACAGATACGAGCAGTACTTC.

V is TRBV28 and J is TRBJ1-5, with TRBD1 as a possible D gene (5 bases). CDR3 length equals 15 residues. Deletions cut 3 bases from V and 4 bases from J, with 13 bases between. The germline V gene encodes CDR1 MDHEN and CDR2 SYDVKM. The CDR3 loop is CASSFEGWGNQPQHF. CDR3 nucleotide sequence: TGTGCCAGCAGTTTTGAGGGGTGGGGGAATCAGCCCCAGCATTTT.

V gene TRBV4-1 combines with J gene TRBJ2-3, with D uncertain. V was cut by 0 bases and J by 1 base, with 8 bases left in between. The germline V gene encodes CDR1 MGHRA and CDR2 YSYEKL. This CDR3 is 15 amino acids long. The CDR3 bases are TGCGCCAGCAGCCAAGATCAGTCACGCACAGATACGCAGTATTTT. The encoded protein is CASSQDQSRTDTQYF.

The chain joins TRBV19 to TRBJ2-1; 10 bases fit TRBD1. Germline CDR1 reads LNHDA; CDR2 reads SQIVND (reference sequence). The CDR3 runs to 15 residues. Trimming took 1 base from V and 8 from J; bases not matched to a gene: 5. The CDR3 spells CASSIVGQGFHEQFF. The CDR3 coding sequence is TGTGCCAGTAGTATAGTGGGACAGGGGTTTCATGAGCAGTTCTTC.

This clone was seen once. The V call is TRBV21-1, the J call TRBJ2-7; no DNA check was done on the table's D call, TRBD1. TRBV21-1 represents a pseudogene. CDR3 length equals 14 residues. CDR3 loop: CASSQGTGDREQYF. The CDR3 DNA reads TGTGCCAGCAGCCAAGGGACAGGGGACAGGGAGCAGTACTTC.

The J gene is TRBJ2-7, the V gene TRBV27, with a tentative D call TRBD2 (5 bases). The CDR3 contains 16 residues. Germline values: CDR1 MNHEY, CDR2 SMNVEV (reference sequence). The V and J ends lost 0 bases and 3 bases respectively, with 15 bases between them. The CDR3 sequence is CASSLSASWVGYEQYF. CDR3 DNA: TGTGCCAGCAGTTTATCAGCTAGCTGGGTGGGCTACGAGCAGTACTTC.

The rearrangement joins TRBV15 to TRBJ2-7; weak D call: TRBD2 (5 bases). CDR1 is LNHNV and CDR2 is YYDKDF in the germline V gene (reference sequence). The length of the CDR3 is 16 residues. V dropped 2 bases and J dropped 2 bases, with 16 bases sitting between them. CDR3 residues: CATSRRPRRTPYEQYF. The CDR3 region has the DNA TGTGCCACCAGCAGAAGACCGCGGAGGACCCCCTACGAGCAGTACTTC.

V is TRBV14 and J is TRBJ2-7, with D unresolved. There are 15 residues in the CDR3. The ends were cut back, 4 bases at V and 0 bases at J, with 13 bases in the middle. The germline V gene encodes CDR1 SGHDN and CDR2 FVKESK. The CDR3 here is CASSPTARNSYEQYF. The CDR3 bases are TGTGCCAGCAGCCCCACGGCGCGGAACTCCTACGAGCAGTACTTC.

This clone was recorded only once. The chain couples TRBV7-9 to TRBJ2-7; no definite D call. The germline V gene encodes CDR1 SEHNR and CDR2 FQNEAQ (reference sequence). The V end lost 10 bases, the J end lost 5 bases, and 12 bases lay between the germline ends. The CDR3 totals 11 residues. The CDR3 coding sequence is TGTGCCAACGGGCCGGCGAACGAGCAGTACTTC. It translates to CANGPANEQYF.

About this clone: At one of its ends the junction is not consistent with the germline gene, which may arise from a read error. The chain is built from TRBV11-2 and TRBJ2-2; a weak D match, TRBD2 (6 bases). Germline V gene lookup returns CDR1 SGHAT and CDR2 FQNNGV. The CDR3 loop spans 12 amino acids. DNA of the CDR3: TGTGCCAGCGGCTTGTGGGGGGAGGAGCTGTTTTTT. Encoded protein: CASGLWGEELFF.